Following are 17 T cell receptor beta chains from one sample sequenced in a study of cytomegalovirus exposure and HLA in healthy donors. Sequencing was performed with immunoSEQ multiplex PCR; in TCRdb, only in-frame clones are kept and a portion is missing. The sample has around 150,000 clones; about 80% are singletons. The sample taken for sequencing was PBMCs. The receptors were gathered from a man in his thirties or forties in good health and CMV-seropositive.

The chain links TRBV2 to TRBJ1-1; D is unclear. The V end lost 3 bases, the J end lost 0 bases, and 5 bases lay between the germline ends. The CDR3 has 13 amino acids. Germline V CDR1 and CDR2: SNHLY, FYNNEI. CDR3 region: CASSERMNTEAFF. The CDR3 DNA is TGTGCCAGCAGTGAGCGGATGAACACTGAAGCTTTCTTT.

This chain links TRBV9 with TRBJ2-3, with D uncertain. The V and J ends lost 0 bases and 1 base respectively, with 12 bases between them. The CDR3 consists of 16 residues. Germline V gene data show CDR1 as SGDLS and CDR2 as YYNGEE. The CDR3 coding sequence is TGTGCCAGCAGCGTAGATGGAGCAGCCGGCACAGATACGCAGTATTTT. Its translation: CASSVDGAAGTDTQYF.

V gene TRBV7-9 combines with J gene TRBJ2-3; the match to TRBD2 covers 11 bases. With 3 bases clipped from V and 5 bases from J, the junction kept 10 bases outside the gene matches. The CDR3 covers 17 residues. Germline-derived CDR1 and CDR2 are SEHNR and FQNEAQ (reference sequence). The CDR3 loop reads CASSFPFSGGVKDTQYF. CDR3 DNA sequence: TGTGCCAGCAGCTTCCCCTTTAGCGGGGGGGTGAAAGATACGCAGTATTTT.

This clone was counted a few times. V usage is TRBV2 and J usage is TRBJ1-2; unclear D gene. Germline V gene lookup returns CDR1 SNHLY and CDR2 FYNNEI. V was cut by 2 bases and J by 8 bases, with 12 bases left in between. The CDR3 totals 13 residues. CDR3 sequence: CASSEPGLGGYTF. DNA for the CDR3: TGTGCCAGCAGTGAACCGGGTCTTGGGGGCTACACCTTC.

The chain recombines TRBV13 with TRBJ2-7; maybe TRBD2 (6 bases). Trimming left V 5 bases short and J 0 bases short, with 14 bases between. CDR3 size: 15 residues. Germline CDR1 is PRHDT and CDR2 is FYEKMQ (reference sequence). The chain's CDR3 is CASSPRFGSSYEQYF. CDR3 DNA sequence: TGTGCCAGCAGCCCTCGGTTCGGGAGCTCCTACGAGCAGTACTTC. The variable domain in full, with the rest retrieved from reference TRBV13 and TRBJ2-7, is AAGVIQSPRHLIKEKRETATLKCYPIPRHDTVYWYQQGPGQDPQFLISFYEKMQSDKGSIPDRFSAQQFSDYHSELNMSSLELGDSALYFCASSPRFGSSYEQYFGPGTRLTVT.

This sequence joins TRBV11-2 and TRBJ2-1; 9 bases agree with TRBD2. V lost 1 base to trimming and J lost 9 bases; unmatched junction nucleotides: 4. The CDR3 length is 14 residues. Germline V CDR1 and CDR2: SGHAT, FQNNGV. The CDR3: CASSLATSGSEQFF. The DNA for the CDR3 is TGTGCCAGCAGCTTAGCAACTAGCGGGTCTGAGCAGTTCTTC.

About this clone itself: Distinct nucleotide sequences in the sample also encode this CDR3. The CDR3 reads CASSATGMNTEAFF. The CDR3 region has the DNA TGTGCCAGCAGCGCCACAGGGATGAACACTGAAGCTTTCTTT. The J gene is TRBJ1-1, the V gene TRBV9; tentatively, D is TRBD1 (6 bases). The germline V gene encodes CDR1 SGDLS and CDR2 YYNGEE. There are 14 residues in the CDR3. V was clipped by 3 bases and J by 0 bases, with 9 bases between them.

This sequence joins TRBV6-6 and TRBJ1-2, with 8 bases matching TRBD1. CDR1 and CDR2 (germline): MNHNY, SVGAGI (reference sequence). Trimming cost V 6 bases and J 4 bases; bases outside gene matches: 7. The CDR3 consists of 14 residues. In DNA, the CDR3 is TGTGCCAGCAGCCCTCAGGGGGCACGCTATGGCTACACCTTC. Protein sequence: CASSPQGARYGYTF.

The CDR3 DNA reads as TGTGCCAGCACCTCAAGGGGGGGGGCGCACTACGAGCAGTACTTC. It is translated as CASTSRGGAHYEQYF. The genes are TRBV6-5 and TRBJ2-7; possibly TRBD2 for D (7 bases). Trimming left V 7 bases short and J 3 bases short, with 19 bases between. CDR1 is MNHEY, CDR2 SVGAGI, per germline. The CDR3 has 15 amino acids.

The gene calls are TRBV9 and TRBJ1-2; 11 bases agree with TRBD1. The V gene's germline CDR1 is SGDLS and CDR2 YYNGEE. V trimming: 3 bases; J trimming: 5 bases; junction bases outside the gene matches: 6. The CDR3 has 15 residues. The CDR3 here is CASSGGQGAFYGYTF. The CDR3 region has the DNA TGTGCCAGCAGCGGTGGACAGGGGGCGTTTTATGGCTACACCTTC.

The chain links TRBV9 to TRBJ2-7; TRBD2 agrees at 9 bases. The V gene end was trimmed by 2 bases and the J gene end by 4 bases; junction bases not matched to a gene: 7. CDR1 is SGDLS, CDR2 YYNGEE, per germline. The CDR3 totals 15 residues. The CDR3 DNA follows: TGTGCCAGCAGCGTTGGGGCGACTAGCGGTTACGAGCAGTACTTC. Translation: CASSVGATSGYEQYF.

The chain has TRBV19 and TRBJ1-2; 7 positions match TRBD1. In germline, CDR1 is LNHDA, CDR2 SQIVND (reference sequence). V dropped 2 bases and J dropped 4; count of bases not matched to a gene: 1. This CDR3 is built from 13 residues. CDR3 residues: CASSIRQGYGYTF. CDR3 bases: TGTGCCAGTAGTATAAGACAGGGCTATGGCTACACCTTC. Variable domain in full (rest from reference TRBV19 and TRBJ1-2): DGGITQSPKYLFRKEGQNVTLSCEQNLNHDAMYWYRQDPGQGLRLIYYSQIVNDFQKGDIAEGYSVSREKKESFPLTVTSAQKNPTAFYLCASSIRQGYGYTFGSGTRLTVV.

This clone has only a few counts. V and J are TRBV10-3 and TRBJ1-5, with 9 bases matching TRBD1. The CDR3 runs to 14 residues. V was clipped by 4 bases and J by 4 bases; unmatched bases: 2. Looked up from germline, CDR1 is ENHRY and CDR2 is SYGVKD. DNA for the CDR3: TGTGCCATCAGTGTTGGGACAGGGAATCAGCCCCAGCATTTT. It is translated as CAISVGTGNQPQHF.

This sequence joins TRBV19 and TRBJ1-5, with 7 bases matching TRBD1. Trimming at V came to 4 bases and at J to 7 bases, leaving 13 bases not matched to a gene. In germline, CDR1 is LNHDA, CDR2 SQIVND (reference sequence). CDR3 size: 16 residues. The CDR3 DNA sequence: TGTGCCAGTAGTACATCTCTCCGGGACAGCGGGCAGCCCCAGCATTTT. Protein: CASSTSLRDSGQPQHF.

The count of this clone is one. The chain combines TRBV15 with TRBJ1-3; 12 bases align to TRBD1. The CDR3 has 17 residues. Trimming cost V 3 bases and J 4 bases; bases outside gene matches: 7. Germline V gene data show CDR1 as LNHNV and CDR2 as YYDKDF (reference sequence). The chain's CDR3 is CATSRAGQGAAGNTIYF. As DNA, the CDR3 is TGTGCCACCAGCAGGGCGGGACAGGGGGCGGCAGGAAACACCATATATTTT.

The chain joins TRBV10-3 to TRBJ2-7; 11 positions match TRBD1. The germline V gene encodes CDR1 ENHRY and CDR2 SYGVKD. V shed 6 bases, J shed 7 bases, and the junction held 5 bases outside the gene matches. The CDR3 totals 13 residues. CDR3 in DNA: TGTGCCATCAGGGGACAGGGGGGGCTGGAGCAGTACTTC. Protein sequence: CAIRGQGGLEQYF.

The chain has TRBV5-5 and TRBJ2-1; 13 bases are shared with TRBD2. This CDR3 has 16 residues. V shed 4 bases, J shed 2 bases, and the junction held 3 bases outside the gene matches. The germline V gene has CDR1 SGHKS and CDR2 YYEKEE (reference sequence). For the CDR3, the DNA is TGTGCCAGCAGCCCGGGACTAGCGGGGACCTACAATGAGCAGTTCTTC. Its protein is CASSPGLAGTYNEQFF. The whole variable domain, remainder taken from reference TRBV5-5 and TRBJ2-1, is DAGVTQSPTHLIKTRGQQVTLRCSPISGHKSVSWYQQVLGQGPQFIFQYYEKEERGRGNFPDRFSARQFPNYSSELNVNALLLGDSALYLCASSPGLAGTYNEQFFGPGTRLTVL.